Below, one T cell receptor (beta chain) is given with its context. This CDR3 is built from 15 residues. CDR1 KGHDR and CDR2 SFDVKD come from the germline V gene. Trimming left V 3 bases short and J 2 bases short, with 11 bases between. These data come from a study of blood T cell repertoires in COVID-19. Whole-study context: Acute and convalescent COVID-19 samples came from the United States, Italy and Spain.

In the original analysis: Reference gene primers were amplified, and this amplification served to estimate nucleated cell counts. TCRdb's table, derived via immunoSEQ multiplex PCR, lists solely in-frame clones and lacks some. Clone size and the V and J calls come from that table; the DNA yielded D and trimming. The sample records about 130,000 clones, less than 90% being singletons. This receptor was identified in a man older than 75 with active or convalescent COVID-19. What was sequenced was peripheral blood. The chain recombines TRBV24-1 with TRBJ2-3, with D possibly being TRBD1 (6 bases). The CDR3 DNA is TGTGCCACCAGTGATACCCGGACAGTCACAGATACGCAGTATTTT. This sequence encodes CATSDTRTVTDTQYF.